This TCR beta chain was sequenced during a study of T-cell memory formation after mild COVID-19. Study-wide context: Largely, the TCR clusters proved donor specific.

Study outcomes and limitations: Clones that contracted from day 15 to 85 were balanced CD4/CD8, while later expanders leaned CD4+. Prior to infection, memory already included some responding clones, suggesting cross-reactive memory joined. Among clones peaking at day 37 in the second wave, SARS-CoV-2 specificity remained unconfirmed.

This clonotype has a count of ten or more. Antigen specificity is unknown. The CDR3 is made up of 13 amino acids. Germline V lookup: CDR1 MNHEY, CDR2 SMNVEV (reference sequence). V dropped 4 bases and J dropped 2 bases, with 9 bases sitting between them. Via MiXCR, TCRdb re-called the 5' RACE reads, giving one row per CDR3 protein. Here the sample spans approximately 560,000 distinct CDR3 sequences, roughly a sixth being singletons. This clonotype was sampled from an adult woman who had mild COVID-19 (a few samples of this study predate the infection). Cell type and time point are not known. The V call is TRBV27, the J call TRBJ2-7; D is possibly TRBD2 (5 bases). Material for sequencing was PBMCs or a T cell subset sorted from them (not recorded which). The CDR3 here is CASSWTSTYEQYF. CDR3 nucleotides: TGTGCCAGCAGTTGGACTTCAACCTACGAGCAGTACTTC.